This T cell receptor beta chain was sequenced during a study of blood T cell repertoires in COVID-19. In the authors' workflow: Reference gene primer amplification gave estimated nucleated cell counts. The protocol was immunoSEQ multiplex PCR, while the TCRdb copy is restricted to in-frame clones and leaves out a portion. That table is the source of V, J and clone size, and D and trimming were worked out from the DNA. Among approximately 68,000 clones listed, roughly three quarters were seen once. The germline CDR1 and CDR2 sequences are SGDLS and YYNGEE. This CDR3 region has 14 residues. The V gene lost 1 base and the J gene lost 4 bases, with 8 bases spanning the gap. Of note for this clone: Other DNA sequences in this sample translate to the same CDR3.

Sequencing input: peripheral blood. This chain joins TRBV9 and TRBJ1-4; D unclear. The receptor comes from a woman aged 45-65 years with acute or convalescent COVID-19. CDR3 sequence: CASSVTGGNEKLFF. CDR3 in DNA: TGTGCCAGCAGCGTAACGGGTGGTAATGAAAAACTGTTTTTT.